These 20 T cell receptor beta chains came from one sample sequenced in a study of blood T cell repertoires in COVID-19. The assay was immunoSEQ multiplex PCR, and TCRdb's table has in-frame clones only and misses some. The sample comprises 200,000 to 250,000 clones, around 85% of which are singletons, and 15% to 20% rests with the top ten. Sequencing input: PBMCs or T cells enriched from blood (not recorded which). Receptors originate from a man between 40 and 49 years old who had recovered from COVID-19.

V usage is TRBV7-8 and J usage is TRBJ2-7; 11 positions match TRBD2. Germline V gives CDR1 SGHVS, CDR2 FQNEAQ. Trimming at V came to 4 bases and at J to 1 base, leaving 12 bases not matched to a gene. The CDR3 loop spans 18 amino acids. The CDR3 here is CASSSGLAAERTSYEQYF. In DNA, the CDR3 is TGTGCCAGCAGCTCGGGACTAGCGGCAGAAAGGACTTCCTACGAGCAGTACTTC.

The chain uses TRBV28 and TRBJ1-6; D ambiguous. The CDR3 consists of 17 residues. V lost 6 bases and J 0 bases, leaving 15 bases between the germline ends. The germline gives CDR1 MDHEN, CDR2 SYDVKM. The DNA for the CDR3 is TGTGCCAGCAGCTCCCTAAACCGGGGCTCCTATAATTCACCCCTCCACTTT. It translates to CASSSLNRGSYNSPLHF.

The rearrangement joins TRBV5-4 to TRBJ1-6, with D unclear. CDR1 and CDR2 (germline): SGHNT, YYREEE (reference sequence). V lost 1 base and J lost 7, with 12 bases in between. The CDR3 sequence is 15 residues long. The CDR3, as DNA: TGTGCCAGCAGCTTGACCGGGTTCGGGAATTCACCCCTCCACTTT. The encoded protein is CASSLTGFGNSPLHF.

This chain connects TRBV7-2 to TRBJ1-6; D uncertain. Germline V lookup: CDR1 SGHTA, CDR2 FQGNSA. The germline V and J ends were trimmed by 4 bases and 5 bases, with 12 bases remaining between them. The CDR3 loop spans 15 amino acids. This CDR3 is CASSYWTSNNSPLHF. In DNA, the CDR3 is TGTGCCAGCAGCTACTGGACTTCGAATAATTCACCCCTCCACTTT.

This sequence joins TRBV7-9 and TRBJ1-2; 7 nucleotides agree with TRBD1. V gave up 5 bases and J gave up 1 base; unmatched junction bases: 4. The germline V gene encodes CDR1 SEHNR and CDR2 FQNEAQ (reference sequence). CDR3 length equals 14 residues. CDR3 sequence (DNA): TGTGCCAGCAGCCCGGGACAGAGTAACTATGGCTACACCTTC. Translated, it gives CASSPGQSNYGYTF.

The gene calls are TRBV19 and TRBJ1-3, with 10 bases fitting TRBD1. CDR1 and CDR2 from the germline V gene are LNHDA and SQIVND (reference sequence). The CDR3 length is 19 residues. With 6 bases clipped from V and 0 bases from J, the junction kept 14 bases outside the gene matches. CDR3 in amino acids: CASSRSPGQGTLSGNTIYF. DNA for the CDR3: TGTGCCAGTAGCCGCTCTCCGGGACAGGGGACGCTCTCTGGAAACACCATATATTTT.

This sequence joins TRBV19 and TRBJ1-5; 10 bases align to TRBD1. The CDR3 length is 15 residues. With V trimmed by 6 bases and J by 6 bases, 8 bases remained unmatched. Germline V gives CDR1 LNHDA, CDR2 SQIVND (reference sequence). CDR3 protein: CASRVTGGNAQPQHF. In DNA, the CDR3 is TGTGCCAGTAGAGTGACAGGGGGCAACGCTCAGCCCCAGCATTTT.

The chain combines TRBV5-6 with TRBJ2-7; D is uncertain. V lost 1 base to trimming and J lost 4 bases, with 9 bases between them. This CDR3 has 13 amino acids. Germline assignment: CDR1 SGHDT and CDR2 YYEEEE. The CDR3 nucleotides read TGTGCCAGCAGCTTGCCTATGGTTTACGAGCAGTACTTC. It codes for CASSLPMVYEQYF.

The chain recombines TRBV4-2 with TRBJ1-2, with D tentatively TRBD1 (6 bases). Germline V gene lookup returns CDR1 LGHNA and CDR2 YNFKEQ. This CDR3 contains 15 residues. Trimming took 5 bases from V and 6 from J, leaving 19 bases between them. Written as DNA, the CDR3 is TGTGCCAGCAGCAACCCCGGGGGGCGTCTCGATGGCTACACCTTC. The encoded protein is CASSNPGGRLDGYTF.

This clone was counted between two and nine times. CDR3 sequence (DNA): TGTGCCAGCAGCCCGGGACTAGTTGTCCACGAGCAGTACTTC. Protein sequence: CASSPGLVVHEQYF. The V gene is TRBV7-9, the J gene TRBJ2-7, with 8 bases lining up with TRBD2. V lost 5 bases to trimming and J lost 5 bases; unmatched junction nucleotides: 8. Looked up from germline, CDR1 is SEHNR and CDR2 is FQNEAQ (reference sequence). The CDR3 sequence is 14 residues long. Full variable domain (outside the CDR3, taken from reference TRBV7-9 and TRBJ2-7): DTGVSQNPRHKITKRGQNVTFRCDPISEHNRLYWYRQTLGQGPEFLTYFQNEAQLEKSRLLSDRFSAERPKGSFSTLEIQRTEQGDSAMYLCASSPGLVVHEQYFGPGTRLTVT.

This chain uses TRBV5-1 with TRBJ1-1; 7 nucleotides line up with TRBD1. The trim removed 4 bases at V and 5 bases at J, leaving 8 bases unmatched. The CDR3 is 14 residues long. CDR1 is SGHRS and CDR2 is YFSETQ in the germline V gene. The CDR3, as DNA: TGCGCCAGCAGCCCTGACAGGGTTTATACTGAAGCTTTCTTT. It translates to CASSPDRVYTEAFF.

The V gene is TRBV28, the J gene TRBJ1-1; 7 nucleotides align to TRBD1. The CDR3 loop spans 13 amino acids. The J segment lost 4 bases and the V segment lost 6 bases, leaving 5 bases of the junction unmatched. Germline lookup yields CDR1 MDHEN and CDR2 SYDVKM. The CDR3: CASRQTGVTEAFF. The CDR3 DNA reads as TGTGCCAGCAGGCAAACAGGGGTCACTGAAGCTTTCTTT.

V and J are TRBV7-9 and TRBJ2-7, with D unresolved. The CDR3 sequence is 16 residues long. Germline CDR1 reads SEHNR; CDR2 reads FQNEAQ (reference sequence). V shed 4 bases and J shed 2 bases, with 18 bases lying between them. This CDR3 reads CASSSLLSAETYEQYF. In DNA, the CDR3 is TGTGCCAGCAGCTCCCTCCTATCCGCGGAAACCTACGAGCAGTACTTC.

With respect to this clone: At one of its ends the junction is not consistent with the germline gene, which may arise from a read error. This sequence joins TRBV7-7 and TRBJ2-5, with D uncertain. Germline lookup yields CDR1 SSHAT and CDR2 FNYEAQ (reference sequence). The CDR3 has 13 amino acids. DNA of the CDR3: TGTGCTAGCAGCTTTAATTCCCAAGAGACCCAGTACTTC. The encoded protein is CASSFNSQETQYF. The variable domain in full, completed from reference TRBV7-7 and TRBJ2-5, reads GAGVSQSPRYKVTKRGQDVTLRCDPISSHATLYWYQQALGQGPEFLTYFNYEAQPDKSGLPSDRFSAERPEGSISTLTIQRTEQRDSAMYRCASSFNSQETQYFGPGTRLLVL.

This clone was found a few times. The chain uses TRBV3-1 (or the pseudogene TRBV3-2) and TRBJ1-1, with TRBD1 identical over 7 bases. Germline V gene lookup returns CDR1 LGHDT and CDR2 YNNKEL (reference sequence). CDR3 length: 16 amino acids. Trimming at V came to 4 bases and at J to 5 bases, leaving 13 bases not matched to a gene. CDR3 coding DNA: TGTGCCAGCAGCCCAACTAAGACAGGGTGGGCGACTGAAGCTTTCTTT. It translates to CASSPTKTGWATEAFF.

V is TRBV15 and J is TRBJ1-3, with 7 bases fitting TRBD1. Per germline, CDR1 LNHNV and CDR2 YYDKDF (reference sequence). The CDR3 has 15 amino acids. With V trimmed by 5 bases and J by 4 bases, 8 bases remained unmatched. The CDR3 is CATSVDRVVGNTIYF. CDR3 in DNA: TGTGCCACCAGCGTAGACAGGGTCGTAGGAAACACCATATATTTT.

The chain combines TRBV2 with TRBJ2-2; 7 bases map to TRBD1. V trimming: 5 bases; J trimming: 4 bases; junction bases outside the gene matches: 13. From germline, CDR1 is SNHLY and CDR2 FYNNEI. This CDR3 comprises 17 residues. The CDR3 DNA reads TGTGCCAGCAGTAGTAGGGACAGACAAAATAGCACCGGGGAGCTGTTTTTT. This sequence encodes CASSSRDRQNSTGELFF.

V and J are TRBV9 and TRBJ1-5; possible D gene TRBD1, 5 bases. The CDR3 consists of 15 residues. V lost 3 bases to trimming and J lost 0 bases, with 10 bases between them. Germline V lookup: CDR1 SGDLS, CDR2 YYNGEE. The CDR3 coding sequence is TGTGCCAGCAGCGCTACAGGAAATAGCAATCAGCCCCAGCATTTT. This gives the protein CASSATGNSNQPQHF.

The CDR3 spells CASSSGAGTYGEQYF. In DNA, the CDR3 is TGTGCCAGTAGTAGCGGGGCAGGGACGTACGGCGAGCAGTACTTC. This chain connects TRBV19 to TRBJ2-7, with D possibly TRBD2 on 6 matching bases. The germline V gene encodes CDR1 LNHDA and CDR2 SQIVND (reference sequence). The germline V and J ends were trimmed by 4 bases and 6 bases, with 19 bases remaining between them. The CDR3 extends over 15 amino acids.

The rearrangement links TRBV19 to TRBJ1-1; D not resolved. Germline V gene sequence: CDR1 LNHDA, CDR2 SQIVND (reference sequence). The CDR3 is 13 residues long. The V gene lost 4 bases and the J gene lost 2 bases, with 8 bases spanning the gap. CDR3 region: CASSSTDNTEAFF. CDR3 in DNA: TGTGCCAGTAGTAGTACAGACAACACTGAAGCTTTCTTT.